One and the same sample provided the 8 T cell receptor beta chains below, sequenced in a study of shared clonotypes between healthy human individuals. Sequencing used immunoSEQ multiplex PCR; TCRdb keeps in-frame clones, though not all of them. The sample has about 110,000 clones; 55% to 70% are singletons. Source material: memory CD8+ T cells sorted from blood. Stated subset: CD45RO+ cells pooled with CCR7-negative TemRA cells. The receptors derive from a woman between 25 and 40 years old in good health.

V and J are TRBV27 and TRBJ1-5; 8 positions match TRBD1. CDR1 and CDR2 from the germline V gene are MNHEY and SMNVEV (reference sequence). With V trimmed by 5 bases and J by 2 bases, 5 bases remained unmatched. The CDR3 has 15 residues. As DNA, the CDR3 is TGTGCCAGCAGTCACGGGACAGGCCGCAATCAGCCCCAGCATTTT. Translating gives CASSHGTGRNQPQHF.

This clone was picked up a small number of times. The chain has TRBV7-9 and TRBJ1-2; TRBD1 matches at 7 bases. Germline values: CDR1 SEHNR, CDR2 FQNEAQ (reference sequence). The CDR3 contains 12 residues. The trim removed 5 bases at V and 5 bases at J, leaving 2 bases unmatched. This CDR3 is CASSGTEYGYTF. CDR3 bases: TGTGCCAGCAGCGGGACAGAGTATGGCTACACCTTC.

The CDR3, as DNA: TGTGCCAGCAGCTGCGTTATGTCGTTGCTCTCCTACAATGAGCAGTTCTTC. Translated, it gives CASSCVMSLLSYNEQFF. This chain joins TRBV7-4 and TRBJ2-1; D is unresolved. Trimming left V 4 bases short and J 0 bases short, with 16 bases between. Germline loops: CDR1 SGHVT, CDR2 SQSDAQ. The CDR3 covers 17 residues.

The V call is TRBV14, the J call TRBJ2-6; TRBD2 aligns across 8 bases. CDR3 length: 19 amino acids. Germline-derived CDR1 and CDR2 are SGHDN and FVKESK. Trimming cost V 2 bases and J 3 bases; bases outside gene matches: 12. The CDR3 DNA sequence: TGTGCCAGCAGCCAATTCTCCCCTCGGGGGGGTGGTGGGGCCAACGTCCTGACTTTC. This translates into CASSQFSPRGGGGANVLTF.

The rearrangement links TRBV19 to TRBJ2-7; either TRBD1 or TRBD2 may supply D (5 bases each). The CDR3 length is 13 residues. Germline values: CDR1 LNHDA, CDR2 SQIVND (reference sequence). V was shortened by 5 bases and J by 2 bases, with 10 bases between the two germline ends. CDR3 in amino acids: CASSAWDAYEQYF. The DNA of the CDR3 is TGTGCCAGTAGTGCGTGGGACGCCTACGAGCAGTACTTC.

A few counts support this clone. The chain is built from TRBV7-8 and TRBJ2-7; D remains ambiguous. There are 15 residues in the CDR3. The germline V gene encodes CDR1 SGHVS and CDR2 FQNEAQ. V was clipped by 1 base and J by 3 bases, with 13 bases between them. CDR3 sequence reads: CASSLGSSPGYEQYF. DNA of the CDR3: TGTGCCAGCAGCTTAGGATCCAGCCCGGGCTACGAGCAGTACTTC.

This clone appeared once. In DNA form, the CDR3 reads TGTGCCAGCAGTCGAAGTAACTACGAGCAGTACTTC. Encoded protein: CASSRSNYEQYF. This sequence joins TRBV11-1 and TRBJ2-7; D gene unclear. This CDR3 is 12 amino acids long. The germline V gene has CDR1 SGHAT and CDR2 FQDESV (reference sequence). V was cut by 6 bases and J by 3 bases, with 9 bases left in between. Complete variable domain (other parts from reference TRBV11-1 and TRBJ2-7): EAEVAQSPRYKITEKSQAVAFWCDPISGHATLYWYRQILGQGPELLVQFQDESVVDDSQLPKDRFSAERLKGVDSTLKIQPAELGDSAMYLCASSRSNYEQYFGPGTRLTVT.

The CDR3 protein is CASSERPDPAYEQYF. In DNA, the CDR3 is TGTGCCAGCAGTGAACGGCCGGACCCGGCCTACGAGCAGTACTTC. The V and J genes are TRBV6-1 and TRBJ2-7; D not resolved. V was pared by 2 bases and J by 2 bases, with 13 bases between. This CDR3 region has 15 residues. CDR1 and CDR2 (germline): MNHNS, SASEGT.